Presented here are 2 T cell receptor beta chains from one specimen sequenced in a study of metastatic and nonmetastatic thyroid tumors. Thyroid surgery had not been preceded by any treatment in any patient. MiXCR reprocessed the PCR reads for TCRdb. This table has under 45,000 clones, 28% appearing once. Sequencing used blood. These receptors all stem from a male donor with papillary thyroid cancer or a benign thyroid nodule (not recorded which). Some clones in this sample may be carry-over from other donors' samples.

This clone was picked up many times. V is TRBV7-9 and J is TRBJ2-1; D remains unclear. Germline loops: CDR1 SEHNR, CDR2 FQNEAQ (reference sequence). The CDR3 is 14 amino acids. The V end was cut by 2 bases, the J end by 5 bases, with 10 bases between. The CDR3 loop is CASSLHNSNNEQFF. The DNA for the CDR3 is TGTGCCAGCAGCTTACATAACAGCAACAATGAGCAGTTCTTC.

The chain uses TRBV12-3 or TRBV12-4 and TRBJ1-4; perhaps TRBD1 as D (5 bases). Deletions cut 6 bases from V and 6 bases from J, with 20 bases between. The CDR3 has 16 amino acids. The CDR3: CASSLSWGSEYEKLFF. CDR3 in DNA: TGTGCCAGCAGCCTATCTTGGGGGTCGGAGTATGAAAAACTGTTTTTT.